This T cell receptor beta chain is drawn from a study of OX40 agonist ivuxolimab in advanced cancers. About the research overall: Males comprised about 78% of the group, whose mean age was roughly 64 years (range 23 to 79). The study's findings and limits: No antigen was identified for the clonally expanded peripheral T cells.

This table comes from immunoSEQ multiplex PCR, and its TCRdb copy is limited to in-frame clones, with some not included. The repertoire holds more than 50,000 clones, with roughly 84% as singletons. For this clone: Its antigen is unknown.

Material: CD4+ or CD8+ T cells sorted from blood, obtained in a trial of the OX40 agonist ivuxolimab. This receptor was taken from an adult with an advanced solid tumor such as melanoma, head and neck, liver or kidney cancer.

This CDR3 is CASSLGGGAKETQYF. DNA of the CDR3: TGTGCCAGCAGCCTCGGCGGGGGGGCCAAGGAGACCCAGTACTTC. The chain carries TRBV7-6 and TRBJ2-5; 9 bases match TRBD2. After removal of 5 bases from V and 5 bases from J, the junction contained 9 bases not matched to a gene. The germline CDR1 and CDR2 sequences are SGHVS and FNYEAQ. The CDR3 has 15 residues.